These T cell receptor beta chains were read from a single sample in a study of T cells in tumors after PD-1 blockade. The method was immunoSEQ multiplex PCR; TCRdb's version includes in-frame clones alone and lacks a portion of them. The repertoire includes 50,000 to 75,000 clones, around 67% of them detected once, and about 4.5% sits in the top ten. The source was PBMCs, collected after anti-PD-1 treatment. These TCRs come from a human donor with basal cell carcinoma. Both conserved end residues are part of each CDR3. D genes are given only for firm matches. Not all rows give a size; the values are once, few, many and, for expanded clones, a class.

>TRBJ2-3|.|TRBV5-4|TRBD2
TGTGCCAGCAGCCCTAGCGGGGGCCGCACAGATACGCAGTATTTT
CASSPSGGRTDTQYF
>TRBJ1-5|.|TRBV5-4|TRBD1
TGTGCCAGCAGCGTCTCGGGACAGGGGAGTCAGCCCCAGCATTTT
CASSVSGQGSQPQHF
>TRBJ2-7|once|TRBV5-5|.
TGTGCCAGCAGCTTGGGGGCCGAGCAGTACTTC
CASSLGAEQYF
>TRBJ1-1|.|TRBV6-5|.
TGTGCCAGCAGCCAGCGACGGGACACTGAAGCTTTCTTT
CASSQRRDTEAFF
>TRBJ2-7|.|TRBV18|TRBD1
TGTGCCAGCTCACCAAGTCGGGACAGGCCCTACGAGCAGTACTTC
CASSPSRDRPYEQYF
>TRBJ2-2|.|TRBV7-9|.
TGTGCCAGCAGCTTAGGTGCCGGGCAGCTGGTCACCGGGGAGCTGTTTTTT
CASSLGAGQLVTGELFF
>TRBJ2-3|.|TRBV19|TRBD2
TGTGCCAGTAGACGGGCTAGCGGGGGGCCCACAGATACGCAGTATTTT
CASRRASGGPTDTQYF
>TRBJ1-3|.|TRBV28|TRBD1
TGTGCCAGCACCAGGACAGGAAACTCTGGAAACACCATATATTTT
CASTRTGNSGNTIYF
>TRBJ1-2|.|TRBV6-5|.
TGTGCCAGCAGTTACTCGCCAGGGACATATGGCTACACCTTC
CASSYSPGTYGYTF
>TRBJ2-7|.|TRBV4-1|.
TGCGCCAGCAGCCAAGACAGGTCCTCCTACGAGCAGTACTTC
CASSQDRSSYEQYF
>TRBJ2-1|.|TRBV30|TRBD1
TGTGCCTGCCGGACAGGGTCAGGGGGCTCCTACAATGAGCAGTTCTTC
CACRTGSGGSYNEQFF
>TRBJ2-2|.|TRBV3-1/TRBV3-2|TRBD1
TGTGCCAGCAGCCAAGAAATACAGGGGTACACCGGGGAGCTGTTTTTT
CASSQEIQGYTGELFF
>TRBJ2-5|.|TRBV27|.
TGTGCCAGCAGTTTTTTGGGGGTGGAGACCCAGTACTTC
CASSFLGVETQYF
>TRBJ2-1|.|TRBV6-5|TRBD1
TGTGCCAGCAGCCTAGGGACAGGGGGAAATGAGCAGTTCTTC
CASSLGTGGNEQFF
>TRBJ2-7|once|TRBV14|.
TGTGCCAGCAGCTCCTACGAGCAGTACTTC
CASSSYEQYF
>TRBJ2-4|.|TRBV20-1|TRBD2
TGCAGTGCTAGTGTGCTAGCGGGGGGGCATCGCAACATTCAGTACTTC
CSASVLAGGHRNIQYF
>TRBJ2-2|.|TRBV11-3|.
TGTGCCAGCAGCTTTGGGCAGGGGAACACCGGGGAGCTGTTTTTT
CASSFGQGNTGELFF
>TRBJ2-7|.|TRBV2|.
TGTGCCAGCGGTCCCTTTATGACCCCCTCCTACGAGCAGTACTTC
CASGPFMTPSYEQYF
>TRBJ2-3|.|TRBV15|TRBD2
TGTGCCACCAGTGTGGGGGCTAGCGGGGGCCGGAGCACAGATACGCAGTATTTT
CATSVGASGGRSTDTQYF
>TRBJ2-3|.|TRBV5-4|.
TGTGCCAGCAGCTTGGTGGGACCGGATACGCAGTATTTT
CASSLVGPDTQYF
>TRBJ2-3|.|TRBV29-1|TRBD2
TGCAGCGTCAAGCGGGGGGTGAGCACAGATACGCAGTATTTT
CSVKRGVSTDTQYF
>TRBJ1-2|.|TRBV19|.
TGTGCCAGTAGTCCCTCGGGGGCCACCTACACCTTC
CASSPSGATYTF
>TRBJ2-4|.|TRBV2|.
TGTGCCAGCAGTGAATGGGGGGGCTCCAAAAACATTCAGTACTTC
CASSEWGGSKNIQYF
>TRBJ2-7|.|TRBV19|TRBD2
TGTGCCAGTAGTATAGTGCTAGCGGGGGCCTACGAGCAGTACTTC
CASSIVLAGAYEQYF
>TRBJ1-4|.|TRBV19|.
TGTGCCAGTAGTATAGGGGTAACAACTAATGAAAAACTGTTTTTT
CASSIGVTTNEKLFF
>TRBJ2-7|.|TRBV14|.
TGTGCCAGCAGCCAAGCGGGGGTGTACGAGCAGTACTTC
CASSQAGVYEQYF
>TRBJ1-3|.|TRBV19|.
TGTGCCAGTAGTATAACCTCCGGACAGTACTCTGGAAACACCATATATTTT
CASSITSGQYSGNTIYF
>TRBJ2-3|.|TRBV7-6|TRBD2
TGTGCCAGCAGCTTGTCAACCCCAAGATCTCTAGCGGGGGCCGTTAACACAGATACGCAGTATTTT
CASSLSTPRSLAGAVNTDTQYF
>TRBJ1-2|.|TRBV27|TRBD1
TGTGCCAGCAGTTTATCCGGGACAGACTACACCTTC
CASSLSGTDYTF
>TRBJ1-3|.|TRBV30|.
TGTGCCTGGACGACATCTGGAAACACCATATATTTT
CAWTTSGNTIYF
>TRBJ2-7|once|TRBV5-1|.
TGCGCCAGCAGCTTGGGCTCAGAGTACGAGCAGTACTTC
CASSLGSEYEQYF
>TRBJ2-3|.|TRBV7-9|.
TGTGCCAGCAGGGTCAGGGGCCGCACAGATACGCAGTATTTT
CASRVRGRTDTQYF
>TRBJ1-1|.|TRBV7-9|TRBD1
TGTGCCAGCAGCTCCTCGACAGGGGTAGCTTTCTTT
CASSSSTGVAFF
>TRBJ2-7|.|TRBV24-1|.
TGTGCCACCAGTGATGTCTACGAGCAGTACTTC
CATSDVYEQYF
>TRBJ1-1|.|TRBV6-5|.
TGTGCCAGCAGTTACTCTGGCCTTCGGGTTGAAGCTTTCTTT
CASSYSGLRVEAFF
>TRBJ1-5|.|TRBV7-9|.
TGTGCCAGCAGCACGGTGAATCAGCCCCAGCATTTT
CASSTVNQPQHF
>TRBJ2-1|.|TRBV5-1|.
TGCGCCAGCAGCTTGCAGGGGATCTACAATGAGCAGTTCTTC
CASSLQGIYNEQFF
>TRBJ1-4|.|TRBV12-3/TRBV12-4|TRBD1
TGTGCCAGCAGCCGGGACAGGTTTTTT
CASSRDRFF
>TRBJ2-1|.|TRBV10-1|.
TGCGCCAGCAGCGCCGGGACAAGGGCCAATGAGCAGTTCTTC
CASSAGTRANEQFF
>TRBJ2-7|once|TRBV10-2|TRBD1
TGCGCCAGCAGTCTAGCAGGGGGTTACGAGCAGTACTTC
CASSLAGGYEQYF
>TRBJ2-3|.|TRBV6-1|.
TGTGCCAGCAGTTCCCTTGATCAGCTCACAGATACGCAGTATTTT
CASSSLDQLTDTQYF
>TRBJ2-5|.|TRBV6-2/TRBV6-3|.
TGTGCCAGCAGTTCTAGCCCCCTAGGGACCCAGTACTTC
CASSSSPLGTQYF
>TRBJ2-5|.|TRBV3-1/TRBV3-2|TRBD2
TGTGCCAGCAGCCAAGTTGAGCGGGGTTCCCAAGAGACCCAGTACTTC
CASSQVERGSQETQYF
>TRBJ2-2|.|TRBV6-4|TRBD1
TGTGCCAGCAGTGGGACAGGGATGAACACCGGGGAGCTGTTTTTT
CASSGTGMNTGELFF
>TRBJ2-1|once|TRBV27|.
TGTGCCAGCAGTGAAACCATGGGGGGCGGTGAGCAGTTCTTC
CASSETMGGGEQFF
>TRBJ2-7|.|TRBV5-6|TRBD1
TGTGCCAGCAGCCCAACGGGACAGGGGTGGGACGAGCAGTACTTC
CASSPTGQGWDEQYF
>TRBJ1-3|.|TRBV7-2|.
TGTGCCAGCAGCTTACACGGCCAGCCGGGAGGAAACACCATATATTTT
CASSLHGQPGGNTIYF